The T cell receptor (beta chain) described here comes from a study of shared clonotypes between healthy human individuals. Background on the study: CD4 naive cells filled three plates per donor, CD4 memory three, CD8 naive two and CD8 memory one.

Losses at the gene ends were 6 bases for V and 6 bases for J; bases not matched to a gene: 8. In germline, CDR1 is SGHVS, CDR2 FQNEAQ. CDR3 length equals 14 residues. The sorted-subset replicate PCRs were given around 200 ng DNA, which is tens of thousands of T cell genomes. Assay: immunoSEQ multiplex PCR; the TCRdb copy retains only in-frame clones and omits some. The sample includes about 2,500,000 clones, around nine tenths of them seen just once. Naive CD45RA+ and memory CD45RA-negative subsets were split from CD4+ cells. This clonotype originated in a young man in good health. The sequencing sample was made of naive CD4+ T cells sorted from blood. Subset in this sample: CD45RA+ positively selected. The gene calls are TRBV7-8 and TRBJ2-3, with 8 bases identical to TRBD2. CDR3 sequence reads: CASSSGGSLDTQYF. CDR3 in DNA: TGTGCCAGCAGTTCGGGGGGGAGCTTGGATACGCAGTATTTT.